This T cell receptor beta chain was documented in a study of blood T cell repertoires in COVID-19. Study background: Researchers got acute and convalescent COVID-19 samples from the United States, Italy and Spain.

In the source study's methods: Cell counts per sample came from amplifying reference gene primers. Profiled with immunoSEQ multiplex PCR; TCRdb holds only in-frame clones, not every one. The V and J calls and clone size were taken over from that table, and D and trimming were inferred from the DNA. The sample has under 130,000 clones; roughly 87% are singletons. This clonotype originated in a man aged 45-65 years with acute or convalescent COVID-19. The sample taken for sequencing was peripheral blood.

DNA for the CDR3: TGTGCCAGTTGGAGGGGGACAGGGGCCTACGAGCAGTACTTC. Protein product: CASWRGTGAYEQYF. The chain joins TRBV19 to TRBJ2-7; 10 bases align to TRBD1. V lost 8 bases, J lost 2 bases, and 6 bases stayed unmatched. The CDR3 extends over 14 amino acids. Per the germline V gene, CDR1 is LNHDA and CDR2 is SQIVND (reference sequence).